This T cell receptor (beta chain) originates from a study of OX40 agonist ivuxolimab in advanced cancers. Looking at the study overall: Aged 23 to 79 with a mean of 60 years, they were around 79% male. Partial responses were achieved by three patients, of whom one had hepatocellular carcinoma and two had cutaneous melanoma. General study results and limits: The study did not work out the antigen specificity of the expanded peripheral T cells. Expanded clones were, on average, more numerous among CD8+ T cells than CD4+.

Only in-frame clones appear in the TCRdb table, and some are missing; sequencing was by immunoSEQ multiplex PCR. This sample has about 90,000 clones, with more than 75% found just once. V lost 6 bases to trimming and J lost 6 bases, with 19 bases between them. Germline CDR1 and CDR2: SGHTA and FQGNSA. This CDR3 has 15 amino acids. Points on this clone: Its antigen is unidentified.

This TCR derives from an adult with an advanced solid tumor such as melanoma, head and neck, liver or kidney cancer. V is TRBV7-2 and J is TRBJ2-3, with D perhaps TRBD1 (8 bases). Source: CD4+ or CD8+ T cells sorted from blood, taken in a trial of the OX40 agonist ivuxolimab. In DNA form, the CDR3 reads TGTGCCAGCAGGGAACAGGGGGGGCGGTGGGATACGCAGTATTTT. It encodes CASREQGGRWDTQYF.